The present T cell receptor (beta chain) was sequenced within a study of control samples from healthy donors and cancer patients. The CDR3 runs 13 residues. The ends were cut back, 3 bases at V and 10 bases at J, with 13 bases in the middle. Data came from immunoSEQ multiplex PCR; TCRdb stores just in-frame clones and leaves some out. The data show approximately 170,000 clones, more than 80% seen once. Input material: blood. The clonotype was recovered from a man aged 25-45 years in good health. The chain employs TRBV12-3 or TRBV12-4 and TRBJ2-1; no firm D call. For the CDR3, the DNA is TGTGCCAGCAGTTTGGCCCCGGGCAGCGAGCAGTTCTTC. It specifies CASSLAPGSEQFF.